Listed below are T cell receptor beta chains from one sample, sequenced in a study of blood T cell repertoires in COVID-19. The table came from immunoSEQ multiplex PCR; TCRdb's copy has only in-frame clones and leaves some out. The table has some 150,000 clones, more than 75% seen once; the top ten hold around 8%. Sequences were obtained from peripheral blood. Source of these receptors: a woman in her seventies with acute or convalescent COVID-19. The CDR3 runs from the conserved cysteine through the conserved F or W. The order of the fields is CDR3 protein, V gene, D gene, clone size. A D gene is named only where the DNA matches it firmly. For some rows the clone size is stated as once, few or many, or as a class when expanded; others skip it.

CASSLGAGELFF,TRBV7-2,NA,NA
CASSVDEAGASYEQYF,TRBV9,TRBD2,NA
CASSSLQLGTDQTYEQYF,TRBV27,TRBD1,NA
CASSLGTSGYEQYF,TRBV4-3,TRBD2,NA
CASSYQGAPGNTIYF,TRBV28,TRBD1,NA
CASSLDLGTDEKLFF,TRBV11-2,NA,NA
CASSPTYPPNEQFF,TRBV6-2/TRBV6-3,NA,NA
CASSLGAGAYTPHEQYF,TRBV5-4,TRBD2,NA
CASSEWRYQPQHF,TRBV6-1,NA,NA
CASSLGLTGNYGYTF,TRBV6-5,NA,NA
CASSEQGTGSGNTIYF,TRBV6-1,NA,NA
CASGLSWTGETEAFF,TRBV12-5,TRBD1,NA
CSVEDRTGAGPEKLFF,TRBV29-1,TRBD1,NA
CASSPQGSTYEQYF,TRBV6-2/TRBV6-3,NA,once
CASSSLAASSYNEQFF,TRBV28,TRBD2,NA
CASSRDRDQPQHF,TRBV19,TRBD1,NA
CASSSRQNTEAFF,TRBV3-1/TRBV3-2,NA,NA
CASIRAGYNSPLHF,TRBV2,NA,NA
CASSLDIGSRTGPFYGYTF,TRBV7-8,TRBD1,NA
CATSRGDSSGNTIYF,TRBV15,TRBD1,NA
CASSQEPGVEAFF,TRBV4-3,NA,few
CASSTPYSALNNEQFF,TRBV2,NA,NA
CASIAWTGGSQPQHF,TRBV6-5,TRBD1,once
CARKATERGAEQYF,TRBV27,TRBD2,once
CASSDSTSFYGTDTQYF,TRBV7-2,NA,NA